This T cell receptor (beta chain) was profiled in a study of blood T cell repertoires in COVID-19. As for the study in general: Collection of acute and convalescent COVID-19 samples took place in the United States, Italy and Spain.

This clone was detected only once. Mismatch with germline at one junction end may stem from a read error. Measured with immunoSEQ multiplex PCR; TCRdb has only the in-frame clones, and not every one. The sample contains some 33,000 clones, roughly 84% of which appear only once. Per germline, CDR1 LGHDT and CDR2 YNNKEL (reference sequence). This CDR3 has 14 residues. Sequencing input: peripheral blood. This chain joins TRBV3-1 (or the pseudogene TRBV3-2) and TRBJ2-3, with 8 nucleotides matching TRBD2. The TCR originated in a human donor in a cohort sampled during active COVID-19. CDR3 loop: CASSDRGGTDTQYF. In DNA, the CDR3 is TGTGCCAGCAGCGATCGGGGGGGCACGGATACGCAGTATTTT.